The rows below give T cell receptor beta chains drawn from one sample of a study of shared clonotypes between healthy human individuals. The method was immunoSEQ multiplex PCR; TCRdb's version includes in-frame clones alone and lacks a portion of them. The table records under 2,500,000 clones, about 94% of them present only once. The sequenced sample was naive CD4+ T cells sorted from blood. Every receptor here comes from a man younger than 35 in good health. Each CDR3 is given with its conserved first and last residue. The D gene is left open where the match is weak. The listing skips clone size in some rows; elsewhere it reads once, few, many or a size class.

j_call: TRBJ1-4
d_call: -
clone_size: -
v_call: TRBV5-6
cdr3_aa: CASSLGQAEGKLFF
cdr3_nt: TGTGCCAGCAGCTTGGGACAGGCGGAGGGAAAACTGTTTTTT

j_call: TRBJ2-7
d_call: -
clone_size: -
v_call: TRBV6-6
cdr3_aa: CASRRDRDKSYEQYF
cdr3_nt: TGTGCCAGCAGGCGCGACCGGGACAAGAGCTACGAGCAGTACTTC

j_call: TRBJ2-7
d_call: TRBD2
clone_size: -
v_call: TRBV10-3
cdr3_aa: CAIRETSGDYEQYF
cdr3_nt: TGTGCCATCAGGGAAACTAGCGGGGACTACGAGCAGTACTTC

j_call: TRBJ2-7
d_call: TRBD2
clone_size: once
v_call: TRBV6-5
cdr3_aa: CASSYPAAGSYEQYF
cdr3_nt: TGTGCCAGCAGTTACCCTGCAGCGGGAAGCTACGAGCAGTACTTC

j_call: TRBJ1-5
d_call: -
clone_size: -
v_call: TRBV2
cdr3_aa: CASREIYSNQPQHF
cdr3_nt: TGTGCCAGCAGGGAAATTTATAGCAATCAGCCCCAGCATTTT

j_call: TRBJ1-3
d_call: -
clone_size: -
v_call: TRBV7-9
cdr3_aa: CASSLGPSSGNTIYF
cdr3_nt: TGTGCCAGCAGCTTGGGACCGAGCTCTGGAAACACCATATATTTT

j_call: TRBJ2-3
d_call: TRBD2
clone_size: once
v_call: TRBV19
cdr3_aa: CASGGTSGVRSTDTQYF
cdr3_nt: TGTGCCAGCGGTGGAACTAGCGGGGTCCGTAGCACAGATACGCAGTATTTT

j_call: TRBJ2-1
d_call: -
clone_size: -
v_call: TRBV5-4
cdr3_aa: CASSSGRGYNEQFF
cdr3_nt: TGTGCCAGCAGCAGCGGGCGGGGCTACAATGAGCAGTTCTTC

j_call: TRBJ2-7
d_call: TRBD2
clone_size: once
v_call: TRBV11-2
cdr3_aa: CASSPTEVTSKSYEQYF
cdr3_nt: TGTGCCAGCAGCCCCACTGAGGTGACTAGCAAGTCCTACGAGCAGTACTTC

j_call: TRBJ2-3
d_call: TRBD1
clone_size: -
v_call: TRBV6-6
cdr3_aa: CASRQGADTQYF
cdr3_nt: TGTGCCAGCAGACAGGGGGCAGATACGCAGTATTTT

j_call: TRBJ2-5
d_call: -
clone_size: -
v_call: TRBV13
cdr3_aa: CASTLSREVGWETQYF
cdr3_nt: TGTGCCAGCACCCTAAGCAGGGAGGTGGGTTGGGAGACCCAGTACTTC

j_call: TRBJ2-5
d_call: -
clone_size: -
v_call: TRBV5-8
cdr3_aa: CASSLDSLSQYF
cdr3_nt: TGTGCCAGCAGCTTGGACAGTCTATCCCAGTACTTC

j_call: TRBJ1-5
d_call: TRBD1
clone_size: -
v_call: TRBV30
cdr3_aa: CAWSEDRAAPQHF
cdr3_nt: TGTGCCTGGAGCGAGGACAGGGCAGCCCCCCAGCATTTT

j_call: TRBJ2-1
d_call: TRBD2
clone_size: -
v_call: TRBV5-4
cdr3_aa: CASSLSKAGGSPNEQFF
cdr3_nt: TGTGCCAGCAGCTTGTCGAAGGCGGGAGGGTCCCCCAATGAGCAGTTCTTC

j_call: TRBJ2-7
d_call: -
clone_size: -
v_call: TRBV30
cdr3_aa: CAWSKTGLVAYEQYF
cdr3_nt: TGTGCCTGGAGTAAAACAGGGTTGGTGGCCTACGAGCAGTACTTC

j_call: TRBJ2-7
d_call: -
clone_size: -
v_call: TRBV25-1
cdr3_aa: CASRVDWAPYEQYF
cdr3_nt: TGTGCCAGCAGAGTAGACTGGGCCCCCTACGAGCAGTACTTC

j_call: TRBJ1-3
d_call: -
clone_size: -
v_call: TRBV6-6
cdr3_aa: CASSYPGNTIYF
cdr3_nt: TGTGCCAGCAGTTACCCTGGAAACACCATATATTTT

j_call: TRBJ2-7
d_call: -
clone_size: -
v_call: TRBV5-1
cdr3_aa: CASSFGGLVDEQYF
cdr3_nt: TGCGCCAGCAGCTTTGGGGGCCTCGTAGACGAGCAGTACTTC

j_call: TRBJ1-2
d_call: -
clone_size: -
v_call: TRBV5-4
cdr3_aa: CASSQPDQGYGYTF
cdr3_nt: TGTGCCAGCAGCCAACCCGACCAAGGCTATGGCTACACCTTC

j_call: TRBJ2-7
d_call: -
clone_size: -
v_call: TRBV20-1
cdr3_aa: CSARFRHEQYF
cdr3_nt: TGCAGTGCCCGCTTTCGTCACGAGCAGTACTTC

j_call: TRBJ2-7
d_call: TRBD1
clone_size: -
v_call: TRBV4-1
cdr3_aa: CASSQDRDRGLLEQYF
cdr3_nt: TGCGCCAGCAGCCAAGATCGGGACAGGGGCTTATTAGAGCAGTACTTC

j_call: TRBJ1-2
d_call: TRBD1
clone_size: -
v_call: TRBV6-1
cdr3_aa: CASSGGTDSGYTF
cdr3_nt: TGTGCCAGCAGTGGCGGGACAGACAGTGGCTACACCTTC

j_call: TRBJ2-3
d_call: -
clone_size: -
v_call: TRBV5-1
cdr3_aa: CASSLDRPPGDTQYF
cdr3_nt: TGCGCCAGCAGCCTGGATAGGCCACCGGGGGATACGCAGTATTTT

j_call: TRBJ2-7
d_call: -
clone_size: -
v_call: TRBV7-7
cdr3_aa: CASSLGDGPYEQYF
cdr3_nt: TGTGCTAGCAGCTTAGGCGACGGTCCCTATGAGCAGTACTTC

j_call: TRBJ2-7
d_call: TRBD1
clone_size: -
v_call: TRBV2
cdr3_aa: CASSVPLLPGHRGSYEQYF
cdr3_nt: TGTGCCAGCAGTGTTCCCCTACTGCCAGGTCACAGGGGCTCCTACGAGCAGTACTTC

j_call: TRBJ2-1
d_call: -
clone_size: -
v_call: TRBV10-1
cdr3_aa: CASSESRLQEQFF
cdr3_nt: TGCGCCAGCAGTGAGTCAAGGCTCCAAGAGCAGTTCTTC

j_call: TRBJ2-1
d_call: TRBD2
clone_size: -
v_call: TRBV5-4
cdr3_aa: CASSLGLAGINEQFF
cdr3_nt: TGTGCCAGCAGCTTGGGGCTAGCGGGGATCAATGAGCAGTTCTTC

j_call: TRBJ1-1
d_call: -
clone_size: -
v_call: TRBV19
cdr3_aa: CASSIDTRVEAFF
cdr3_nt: TGTGCCAGTAGCATCGACACCCGGGTGGAGGCTTTCTTT

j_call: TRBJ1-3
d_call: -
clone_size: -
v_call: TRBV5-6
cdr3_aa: CASSLGVSSGNTIYF
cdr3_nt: TGTGCCAGCAGCTTGGGGGTGAGCTCTGGAAACACCATATATTTT

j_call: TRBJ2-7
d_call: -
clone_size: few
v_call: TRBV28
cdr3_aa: CASSLSRGYEQYF
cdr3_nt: TGTGCCAGCAGTTTAAGCAGGGGCTACGAGCAGTACTTC

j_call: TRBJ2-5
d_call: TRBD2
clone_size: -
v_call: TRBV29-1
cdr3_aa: CSVDGGRVRQTQYF
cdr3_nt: TGCAGCGTTGATGGCGGGAGGGTGAGGCAGACCCAGTACTTC